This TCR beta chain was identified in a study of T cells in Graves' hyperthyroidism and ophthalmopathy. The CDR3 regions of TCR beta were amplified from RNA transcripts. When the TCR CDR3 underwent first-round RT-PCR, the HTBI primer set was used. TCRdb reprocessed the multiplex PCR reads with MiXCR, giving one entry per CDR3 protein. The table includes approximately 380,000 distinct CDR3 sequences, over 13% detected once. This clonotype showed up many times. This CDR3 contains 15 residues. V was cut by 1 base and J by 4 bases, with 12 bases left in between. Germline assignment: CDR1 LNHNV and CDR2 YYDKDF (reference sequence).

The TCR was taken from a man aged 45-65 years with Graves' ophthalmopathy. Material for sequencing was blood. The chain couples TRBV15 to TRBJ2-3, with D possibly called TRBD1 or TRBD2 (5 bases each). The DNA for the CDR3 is TGTGCCACCAGCAGAGCTGGGGGTATCTCAGATACGCAGTATTTT. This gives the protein CATSRAGGISDTQYF.